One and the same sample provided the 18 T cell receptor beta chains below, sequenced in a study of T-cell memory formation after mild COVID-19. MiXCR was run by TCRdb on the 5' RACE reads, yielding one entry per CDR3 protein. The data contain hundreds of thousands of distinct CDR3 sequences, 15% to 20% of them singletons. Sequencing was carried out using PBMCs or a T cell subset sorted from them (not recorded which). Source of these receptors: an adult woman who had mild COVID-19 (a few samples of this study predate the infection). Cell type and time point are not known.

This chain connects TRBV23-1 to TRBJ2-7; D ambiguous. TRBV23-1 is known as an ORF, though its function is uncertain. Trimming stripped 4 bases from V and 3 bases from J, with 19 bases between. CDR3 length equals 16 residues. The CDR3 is CASSRRRRNERYEQYF. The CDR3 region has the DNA TGCGCCAGCAGTCGACGCAGGCGGAACGAACGCTACGAGCAGTACTTC.

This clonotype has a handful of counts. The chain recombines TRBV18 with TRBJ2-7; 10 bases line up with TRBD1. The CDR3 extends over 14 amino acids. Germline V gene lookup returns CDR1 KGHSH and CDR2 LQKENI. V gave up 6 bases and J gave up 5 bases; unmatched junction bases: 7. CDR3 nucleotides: TGTGCCAGCTCGGAGGGGACAGGGGAGAACGAGCAGTACTTC. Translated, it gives CASSEGTGENEQYF. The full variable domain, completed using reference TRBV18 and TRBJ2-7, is NAGVMQNPRHLVRRRGQEARLRCSPMKGHSHVYWYRQLPEEGLKFMVYLQKENIIDESGMPKERFSAEFPKEGPSILRIQQVVRGDSAAYFCASSEGTGENEQYFGPGTRLTVT.

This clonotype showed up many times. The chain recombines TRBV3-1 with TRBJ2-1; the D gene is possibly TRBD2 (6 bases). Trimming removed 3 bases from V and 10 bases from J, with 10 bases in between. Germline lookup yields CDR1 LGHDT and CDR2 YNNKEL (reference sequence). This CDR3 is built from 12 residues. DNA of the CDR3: TGTGCCAGCAGCCATTGGGGGAGGGAGCAGTTCTTC. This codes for CASSHWGREQFF.

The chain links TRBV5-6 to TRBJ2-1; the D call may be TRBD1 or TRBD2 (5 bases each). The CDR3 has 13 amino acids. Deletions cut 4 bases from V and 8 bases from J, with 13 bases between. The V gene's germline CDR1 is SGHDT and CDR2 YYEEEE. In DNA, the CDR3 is TGTGCCAGCAGCGGGGAACTAGGGGATGAGCAGTTCTTC. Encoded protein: CASSGELGDEQFF.

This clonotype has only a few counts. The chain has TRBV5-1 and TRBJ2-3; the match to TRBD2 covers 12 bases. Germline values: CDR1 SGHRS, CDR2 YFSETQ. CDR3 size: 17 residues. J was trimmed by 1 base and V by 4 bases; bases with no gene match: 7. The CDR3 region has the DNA TGCGCCAGCAGCCCGGGACTAGCGGGCGCCGGCACAGATACGCAGTATTTT. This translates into CASSPGLAGAGTDTQYF.

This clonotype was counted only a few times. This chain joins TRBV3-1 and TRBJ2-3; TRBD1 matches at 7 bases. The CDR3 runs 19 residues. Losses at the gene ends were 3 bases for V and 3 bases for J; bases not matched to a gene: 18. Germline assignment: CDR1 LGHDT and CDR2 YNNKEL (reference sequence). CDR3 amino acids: CASSQEEIQGLVSTDTQYF. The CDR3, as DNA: TGTGCCAGCAGCCAGGAAGAGATACAGGGGTTAGTGTCGACAGATACGCAGTATTTT.

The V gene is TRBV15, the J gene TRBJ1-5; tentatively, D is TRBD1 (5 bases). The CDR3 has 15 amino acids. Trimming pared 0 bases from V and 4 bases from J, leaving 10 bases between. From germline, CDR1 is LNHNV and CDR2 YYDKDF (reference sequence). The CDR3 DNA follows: TGTGCCACCAGCAGAGACGCGGGACCTAATCAGCCCCAGCATTTT. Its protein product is CATSRDAGPNQPQHF.

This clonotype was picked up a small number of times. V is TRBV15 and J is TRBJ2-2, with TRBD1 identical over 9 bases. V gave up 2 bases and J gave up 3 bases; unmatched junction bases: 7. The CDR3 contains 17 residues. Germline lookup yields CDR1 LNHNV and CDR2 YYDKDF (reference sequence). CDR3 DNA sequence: TGTGCCACCAGCAGACCCCCGGGACAGGGAGACACCGGGGAGCTGTTTTTT. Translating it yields CATSRPPGQGDTGELFF.

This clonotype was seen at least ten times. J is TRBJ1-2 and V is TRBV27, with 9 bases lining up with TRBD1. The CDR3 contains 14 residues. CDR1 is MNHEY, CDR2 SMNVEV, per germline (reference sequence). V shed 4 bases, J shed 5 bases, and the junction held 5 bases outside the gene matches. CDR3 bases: TGTGCCAGCAGTTCTTCCGGGACAGGGTATGGCTACACCTTC. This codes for CASSSSGTGYGYTF.

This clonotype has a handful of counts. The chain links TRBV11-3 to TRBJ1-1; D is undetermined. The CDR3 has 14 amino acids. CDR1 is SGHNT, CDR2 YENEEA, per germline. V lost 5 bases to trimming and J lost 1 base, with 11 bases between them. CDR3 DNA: TGTGCCAGCAGCGTCTCTGGCGGGAACACTGAAGCTTTCTTT. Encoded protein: CASSVSGGNTEAFF.

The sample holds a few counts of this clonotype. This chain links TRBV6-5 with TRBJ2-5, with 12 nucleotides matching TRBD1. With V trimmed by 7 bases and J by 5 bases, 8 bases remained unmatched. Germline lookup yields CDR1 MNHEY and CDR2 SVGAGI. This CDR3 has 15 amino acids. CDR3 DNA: TGTGCCAGCAATCCCGGGACAGGGGGCCGGGAGACCCAGTACTTC. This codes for CASNPGTGGRETQYF.

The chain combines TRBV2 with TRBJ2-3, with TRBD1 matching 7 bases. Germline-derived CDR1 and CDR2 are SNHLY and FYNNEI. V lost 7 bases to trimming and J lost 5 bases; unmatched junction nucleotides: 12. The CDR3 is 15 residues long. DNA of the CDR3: TGTGCCAGCACATCCTGGGACAGCAACCAAGATACGCAGTATTTT. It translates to CASTSWDSNQDTQYF.

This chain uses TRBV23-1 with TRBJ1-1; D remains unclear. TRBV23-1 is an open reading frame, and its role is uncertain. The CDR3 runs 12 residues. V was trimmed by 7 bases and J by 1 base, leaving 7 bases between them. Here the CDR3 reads CASIWGNTEAFF. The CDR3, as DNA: TGCGCCAGCATATGGGGGAACACTGAAGCTTTCTTT.

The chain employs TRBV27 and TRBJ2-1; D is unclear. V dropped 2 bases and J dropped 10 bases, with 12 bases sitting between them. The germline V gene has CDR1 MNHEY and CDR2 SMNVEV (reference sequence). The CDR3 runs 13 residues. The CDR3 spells CASSLVSVGEQFF. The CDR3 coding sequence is TGTGCCAGCAGTTTAGTCTCGGTGGGGGAGCAGTTCTTC.

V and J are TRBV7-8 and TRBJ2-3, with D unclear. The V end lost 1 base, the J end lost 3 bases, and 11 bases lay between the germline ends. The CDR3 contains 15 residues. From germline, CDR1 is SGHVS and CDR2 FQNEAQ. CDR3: CASSLVALGTDTQYF. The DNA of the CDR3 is TGTGCCAGCAGCTTAGTGGCTCTAGGTACAGATACGCAGTATTTT.

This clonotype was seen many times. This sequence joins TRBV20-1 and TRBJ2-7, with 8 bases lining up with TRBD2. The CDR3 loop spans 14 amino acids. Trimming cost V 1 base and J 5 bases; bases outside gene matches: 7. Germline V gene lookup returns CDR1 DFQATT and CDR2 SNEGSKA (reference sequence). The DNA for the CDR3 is TGCAGTGCTAGAGCACTACTAGCGGCCCACGAGCAGTACTTC. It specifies CSARALLAAHEQYF.

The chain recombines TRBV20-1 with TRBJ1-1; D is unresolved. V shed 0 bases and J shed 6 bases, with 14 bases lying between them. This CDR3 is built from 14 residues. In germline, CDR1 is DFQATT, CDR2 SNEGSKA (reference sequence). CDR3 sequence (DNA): TGCAGTGCTAGAGATACAAGTCCCGCCGCTGAAGCTTTCTTT. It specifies CSARDTSPAAEAFF.

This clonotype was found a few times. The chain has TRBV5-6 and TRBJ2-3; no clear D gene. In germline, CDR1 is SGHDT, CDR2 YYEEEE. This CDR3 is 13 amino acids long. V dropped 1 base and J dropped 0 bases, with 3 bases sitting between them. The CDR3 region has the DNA TGTGCCAGCAGCTTGCACAGCACAGATACGCAGTATTTT. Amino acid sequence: CASSLHSTDTQYF.